These 9 T cell receptor beta chains share one sample of origin, sequenced in a study of control samples from healthy donors and cancer patients. Sequencing used immunoSEQ multiplex PCR; TCRdb keeps in-frame clones, though not all of them. The sample holds about 75,000 clones, roughly 82% seen once. Sample: blood. These receptor sequences come from a man aged 50 or older in good health.

V usage is TRBV11-1 and J usage is TRBJ1-2, with D perhaps TRBD1 (5 bases). Germline assignment: CDR1 SGHAT and CDR2 FQDESV (reference sequence). CDR3 length: 14 residues. V gave up 3 bases and J gave up 8 bases, with 16 bases separating them. The CDR3 sequence is CASSFGTPSAGYTF. CDR3 nucleotide sequence: TGTGCCAGCAGCTTCGGGACTCCTTCCGCGGGCTACACCTTC.

The gene calls are TRBV7-9 and TRBJ2-5, with 10 bases matching TRBD2. J gave up 2 bases and V 4 bases, and 7 bases lay outside the gene matches. Per the germline V gene, CDR1 is SEHNR and CDR2 is FQNEAQ (reference sequence). The CDR3 contains 16 residues. CDR3 sequence: CASSSYPGLAQETQYF. In DNA form, the CDR3 reads TGTGCCAGCAGCTCCTACCCGGGACTAGCGCAAGAGACCCAGTACTTC.

The chain has TRBV19 and TRBJ2-2; 10 bases are a match to TRBD2. The junction had 9 bases not matched to a gene; V was cut back by 7 bases and J by 4 bases. Germline assignment: CDR1 LNHDA and CDR2 SQIVND (reference sequence). The CDR3 consists of 16 residues. The CDR3 is CASTGSGRASTGELFF. As DNA, the CDR3 is TGTGCCAGTACCGGGAGCGGGAGGGCCAGCACCGGGGAGCTGTTTTTT.

The chain combines TRBV27 with TRBJ1-5; D might be TRBD1 (6 bases). The V end was cut by 5 bases, the J end by 4 bases, with 12 bases between. The CDR3 consists of 14 residues. Germline V gene sequence: CDR1 MNHEY, CDR2 SMNVEV (reference sequence). CDR3 nucleotide sequence: TGTGCCAGCAGTCGGCAGGGGCGTAATCAGCCCCAGCATTTT. This translates into CASSRQGRNQPQHF.

The chain joins TRBV4-3 to TRBJ2-5; D is undetermined. V was shortened by 1 base and J by 1 base, with 19 bases between the two germline ends. Germline V gene lookup returns CDR1 LGHNA and CDR2 YSLEER. There are 18 residues in the CDR3. CDR3 in DNA: TGCGCCAGCAGCCAAGCGCTCCTAGGAACCAACATCCAAGAGACCCAGTACTTC. Its protein product is CASSQALLGTNIQETQYF.

This clone occurred a few times. The chain couples TRBV28 to TRBJ1-2; weak D call: TRBD1 (5 bases). V lost 1 base and J lost 8, with 8 bases in between. CDR1 and CDR2 from the germline V gene are MDHEN and SYDVKM. The CDR3 covers 12 residues. CDR3 coding DNA: TGTGCCAGCAGTTTATCGGACATAGGCTACACCTTC. Amino acid sequence: CASSLSDIGYTF.

This chain's CDR3 is CASSLGMENIQYF. CDR3 DNA sequence: TGTGCCAGCAGCTTGGGTATGGAAAACATTCAGTACTTC. This chain joins TRBV5-6 and TRBJ2-4, with D unresolved. The CDR3 totals 13 residues. V was cut by 0 bases and J by 5 bases, with 6 bases left in between. Germline V gene data show CDR1 as SGHDT and CDR2 as YYEEEE.

This clone came up once. This chain links TRBV7-2 with TRBJ2-7; D not resolved. Per the germline V gene, CDR1 is SGHTA and CDR2 is FQGNSA. The CDR3 length is 14 residues. Trimming shortened V by 5 bases and J by 1 base, and 12 bases separated the two germline ends. The CDR3 coding sequence is TGTGCCAGCAGCCCTGAGAGAATTTCCTACGAGCAGTACTTC. It codes for CASSPERISYEQYF.

V and J are TRBV14 and TRBJ1-2, with 11 bases lining up with TRBD1. Germline-derived CDR1 and CDR2 are SGHDN and FVKESK. The CDR3 is made up of 14 amino acids. Trimming took 4 bases from V and 3 from J; bases not matched to a gene: 1. In DNA form, the CDR3 reads TGTGCCAGCAGCCGGGACAGGGGGTACTATGGCTACACCTTC. Its translation is CASSRDRGYYGYTF.